This is a list of T cell receptor beta chains from one sample in a study of shared clonotypes between healthy human individuals. Here immunoSEQ multiplex PCR was the method, and the copy in TCRdb shows in-frame clones only, minus some. The sample has approximately 1.5 million clones, 95% to 99% seen once; the top ten hold roughly 0.42%. The sample taken for sequencing was naive CD4+ T cells sorted from blood. These receptors originate from a man aged 25-40 years in good health. Both conserved end residues are part of each CDR3. Each record gives: V gene, CDR3 protein.

v_gene: TRBV6-1
CDR3aa: CASSVRRNTGELFF

v_gene: TRBV28
CDR3aa: CASSLPALGTYEQYF

v_gene: TRBV29-1
CDR3aa: CSVEDGTGGDGETQYF

v_gene: TRBV18
CDR3aa: CASSHETTGGAQHF

v_gene: TRBV28
CDR3aa: CASSQLGYEQYF

v_gene: TRBV5-1
CDR3aa: CASSLAGFRETQYF

v_gene: TRBV28
CDR3aa: CASSTLGLNYGYTF

v_gene: TRBV29-1
CDR3aa: CSVGLTGGFTEAFF

v_gene: TRBV15
CDR3aa: CATSRVKLVGTDTQYF

v_gene: TRBV30
CDR3aa: CAWRAASNQPQHF

v_gene: TRBV28
CDR3aa: CASSFGTGKIHIQYF

v_gene: TRBV5-4
CDR3aa: CASSRRGGQQNTEAFF

v_gene: TRBV5-1
CDR3aa: CASVDMKNYEQYF

v_gene: TRBV6-1
CDR3aa: CASSTGTSGRSQFF

v_gene: TRBV5-4
CDR3aa: CASSFFTGNEQFF

v_gene: TRBV27
CDR3aa: CASSSSGTGYGYTF